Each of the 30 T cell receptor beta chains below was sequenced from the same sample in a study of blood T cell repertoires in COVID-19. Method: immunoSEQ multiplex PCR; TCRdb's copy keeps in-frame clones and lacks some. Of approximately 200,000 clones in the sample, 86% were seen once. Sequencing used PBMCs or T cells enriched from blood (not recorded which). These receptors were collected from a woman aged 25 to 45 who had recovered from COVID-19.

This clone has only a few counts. CDR3: CASSPLGGPATNEKLFF. As DNA, the CDR3 is TGCGCCAGCAGCCCTCTGGGGGGACCTGCAACTAATGAAAAACTGTTTTTT. The chain combines TRBV5-1 with TRBJ1-4, with D possibly matching TRBD1 (5 bases). Germline CDR1 and CDR2: SGHRS and YFSETQ. This CDR3 contains 17 residues. V lost 4 bases to trimming and J lost 0 bases, with 16 bases between them. Combining the CDR3 with reference TRBV5-1 and TRBJ1-4 gives the whole variable domain KAGVTQTPRYLIKTRGQQVTLSCSPISGHRSVSWYQQTPGQGLQFLFEYFSETQRNKGNFPGRFSGRQFSNSRSEMNVSTLELGDSALYLCASSPLGGPATNEKLFFGSGTQLSVL.

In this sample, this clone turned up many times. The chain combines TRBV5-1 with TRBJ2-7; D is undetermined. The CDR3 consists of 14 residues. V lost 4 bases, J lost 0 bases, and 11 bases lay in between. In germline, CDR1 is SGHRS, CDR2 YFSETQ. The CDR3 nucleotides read TGCGCCAGCAGCCCTGGCCGCGGCTCCTACGAGCAGTACTTC. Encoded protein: CASSPGRGSYEQYF.

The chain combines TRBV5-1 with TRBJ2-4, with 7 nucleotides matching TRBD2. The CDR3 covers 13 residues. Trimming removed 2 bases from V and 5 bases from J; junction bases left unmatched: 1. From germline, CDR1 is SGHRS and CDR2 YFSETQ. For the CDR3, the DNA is TGCGCCAGCAGCTTTGGGGGGGAAAACATTCAGTACTTC. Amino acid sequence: CASSFGGENIQYF.

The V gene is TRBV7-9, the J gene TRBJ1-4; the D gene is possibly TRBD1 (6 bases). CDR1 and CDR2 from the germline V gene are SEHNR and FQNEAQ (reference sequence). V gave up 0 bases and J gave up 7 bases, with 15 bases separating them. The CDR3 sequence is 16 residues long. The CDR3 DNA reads TGTGCCAGCAGCTTAGCGCTTGGGGGCTTGGGTGAAAAACTGTTTTTT. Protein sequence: CASSLALGGLGEKLFF. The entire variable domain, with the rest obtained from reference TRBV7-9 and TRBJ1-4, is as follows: DTGVSQNPRHKITKRGQNVTFRCDPISEHNRLYWYRQTLGQGPEFLTYFQNEAQLEKSRLLSDRFSAERPKGSFSTLEIQRTEQGDSAMYLCASSLALGGLGEKLFFGSGTQLSVL.

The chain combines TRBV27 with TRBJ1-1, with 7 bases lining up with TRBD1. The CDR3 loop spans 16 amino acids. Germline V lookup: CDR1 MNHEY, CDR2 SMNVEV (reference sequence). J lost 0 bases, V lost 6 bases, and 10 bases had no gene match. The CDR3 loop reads CASRTTGHIMNTEAFF. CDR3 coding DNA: TGTGCCAGCAGAACGACAGGGCACATAATGAACACTGAAGCTTTCTTT.

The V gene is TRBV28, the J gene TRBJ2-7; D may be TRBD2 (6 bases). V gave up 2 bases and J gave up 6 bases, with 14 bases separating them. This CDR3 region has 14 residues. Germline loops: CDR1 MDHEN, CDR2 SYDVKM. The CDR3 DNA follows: TGTGCCAGCAGTTTAGGAGGGCAGGGTCGCGAGCAGTACTTC. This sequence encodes CASSLGGQGREQYF.

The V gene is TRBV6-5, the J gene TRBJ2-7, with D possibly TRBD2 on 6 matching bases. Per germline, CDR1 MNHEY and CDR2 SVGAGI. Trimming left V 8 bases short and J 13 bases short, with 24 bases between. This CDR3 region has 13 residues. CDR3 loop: CASLPPQTSGQYF. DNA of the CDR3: TGTGCCAGCCTTCCCCCCCAAACCAGCGGGCAATACTTC.

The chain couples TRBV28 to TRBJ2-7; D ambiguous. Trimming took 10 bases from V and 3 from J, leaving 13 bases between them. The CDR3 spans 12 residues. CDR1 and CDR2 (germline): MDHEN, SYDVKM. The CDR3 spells CATSTPGYEQYF. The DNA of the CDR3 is TGTGCCACCTCGACCCCGGGCTACGAGCAGTACTTC.

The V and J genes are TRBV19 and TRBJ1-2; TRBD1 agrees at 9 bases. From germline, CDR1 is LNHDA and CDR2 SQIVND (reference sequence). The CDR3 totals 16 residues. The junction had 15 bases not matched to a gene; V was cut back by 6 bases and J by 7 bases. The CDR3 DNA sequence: TGTGCCAGTAGATTCTCCACAGGGGGCAGCCTATCTGGCTACACCTTC. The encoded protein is CASRFSTGGSLSGYTF.

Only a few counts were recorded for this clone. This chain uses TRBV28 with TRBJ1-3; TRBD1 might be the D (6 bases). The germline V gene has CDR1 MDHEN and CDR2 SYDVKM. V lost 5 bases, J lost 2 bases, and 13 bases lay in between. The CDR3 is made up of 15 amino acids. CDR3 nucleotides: TGTGCCAGCAGTCCTCCGGACAGACCTGGAAACACCATATATTTT. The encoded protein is CASSPPDRPGNTIYF.

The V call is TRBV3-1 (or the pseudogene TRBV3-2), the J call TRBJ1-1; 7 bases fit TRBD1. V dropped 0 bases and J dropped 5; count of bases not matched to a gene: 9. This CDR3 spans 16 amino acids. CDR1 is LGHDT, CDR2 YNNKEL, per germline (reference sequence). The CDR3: CASSQDWAGTETEAFF. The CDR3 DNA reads TGTGCCAGCAGCCAAGATTGGGCGGGGACAGAGACTGAAGCTTTCTTT.

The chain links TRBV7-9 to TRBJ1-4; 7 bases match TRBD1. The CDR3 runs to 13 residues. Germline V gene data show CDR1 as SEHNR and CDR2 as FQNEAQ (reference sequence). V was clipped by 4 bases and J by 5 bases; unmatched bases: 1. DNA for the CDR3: TGTGCCAGCAGCTCGGGACAGAATGAAAAACTGTTTTTT. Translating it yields CASSSGQNEKLFF.

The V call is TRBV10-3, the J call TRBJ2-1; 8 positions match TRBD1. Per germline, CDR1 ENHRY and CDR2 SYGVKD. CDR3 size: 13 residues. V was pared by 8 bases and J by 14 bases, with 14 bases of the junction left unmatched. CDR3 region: CAIRGTGFTSEFF. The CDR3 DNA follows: TGTGCCATCCGGGGGACAGGATTTACGTCCGAGTTCTTC.

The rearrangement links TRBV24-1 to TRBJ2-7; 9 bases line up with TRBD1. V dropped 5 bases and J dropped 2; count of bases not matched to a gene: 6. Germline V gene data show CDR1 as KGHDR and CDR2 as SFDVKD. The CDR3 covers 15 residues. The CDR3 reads CATSAAGTGTYEQYF. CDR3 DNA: TGTGCCACCAGTGCAGCCGGGACAGGGACCTACGAGCAGTACTTC.

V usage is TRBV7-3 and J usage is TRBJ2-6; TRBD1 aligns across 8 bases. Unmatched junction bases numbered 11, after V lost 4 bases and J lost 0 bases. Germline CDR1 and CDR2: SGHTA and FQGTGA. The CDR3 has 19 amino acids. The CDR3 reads CASSSPPGTGYSGANVLTF. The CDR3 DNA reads TGTGCCAGCAGCTCGCCCCCCGGGACAGGCTACTCTGGGGCCAACGTCCTGACTTTC.

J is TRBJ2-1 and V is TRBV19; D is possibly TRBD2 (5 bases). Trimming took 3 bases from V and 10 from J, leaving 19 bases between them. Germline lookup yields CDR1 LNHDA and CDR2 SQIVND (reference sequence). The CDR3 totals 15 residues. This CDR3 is CASSINGEGPKEQFF. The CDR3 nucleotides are TGTGCCAGTAGTATTAACGGGGAAGGGCCAAAAGAGCAGTTCTTC. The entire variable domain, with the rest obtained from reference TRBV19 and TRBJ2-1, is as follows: DGGITQSPKYLFRKEGQNVTLSCEQNLNHDAMYWYRQDPGQGLRLIYYSQIVNDFQKGDIAEGYSVSREKKESFPLTVTSAQKNPTAFYLCASSINGEGPKEQFFGPGTRLTVL.

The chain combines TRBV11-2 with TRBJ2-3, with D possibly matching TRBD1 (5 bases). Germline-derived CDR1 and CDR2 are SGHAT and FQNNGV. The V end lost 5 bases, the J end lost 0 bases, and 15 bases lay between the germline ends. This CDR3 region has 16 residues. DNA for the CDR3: TGTGCCAGCAGCGCAAGGCAGGGATCCAGCACAGATACGCAGTATTTT. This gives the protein CASSARQGSSTDTQYF. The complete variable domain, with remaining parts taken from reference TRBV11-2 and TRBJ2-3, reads EAGVAQSPRYKIIEKRQSVAFWCNPISGHATLYWYQQILGQGPKLLIQFQNNGVVDDSQLPKDRFSAERLKGVDSTLKIQPAKLEDSAVYLCASSARQGSSTDTQYFGPGTRLTVL.

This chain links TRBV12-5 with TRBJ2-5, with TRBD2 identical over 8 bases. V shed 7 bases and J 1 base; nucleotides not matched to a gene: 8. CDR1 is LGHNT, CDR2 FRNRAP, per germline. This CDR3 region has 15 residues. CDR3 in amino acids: CASATPSGRQETQYF. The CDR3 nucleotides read TGTGCTAGTGCAACCCCTAGCGGGCGCCAAGAGACCCAGTACTTC. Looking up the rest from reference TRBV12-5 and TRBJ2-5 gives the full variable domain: DARVTQTPRHKVTEMGQEVTMRCQPILGHNTVFWYRQTMMQGLELLAYFRNRAPLDDSGMPKDRFSAEMPDATLATLKIQPSEPRDSAVYFCASATPSGRQETQYFGPGTRLLVL.

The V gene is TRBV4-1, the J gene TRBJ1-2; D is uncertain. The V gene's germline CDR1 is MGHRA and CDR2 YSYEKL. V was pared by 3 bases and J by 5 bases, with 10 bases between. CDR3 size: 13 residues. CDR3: CASSHLPGYGYTF. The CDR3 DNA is TGCGCCAGCAGCCACCTCCCGGGGTATGGCTACACCTTC.

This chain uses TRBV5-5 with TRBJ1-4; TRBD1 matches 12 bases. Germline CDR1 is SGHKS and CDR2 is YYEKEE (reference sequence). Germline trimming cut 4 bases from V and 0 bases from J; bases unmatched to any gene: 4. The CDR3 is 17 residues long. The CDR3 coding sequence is TGTGCCAGCAGCGGGGACAGGGGGCCGGCAACTAATGAAAAACTGTTTTTT. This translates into CASSGDRGPATNEKLFF.

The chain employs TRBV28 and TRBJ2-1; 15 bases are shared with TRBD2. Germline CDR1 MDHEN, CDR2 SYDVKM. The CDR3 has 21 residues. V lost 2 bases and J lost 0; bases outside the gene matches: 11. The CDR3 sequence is CASSLGGLAGGPYSSYNEQFF. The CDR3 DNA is TGTGCCAGCAGTTTAGGGGGACTAGCGGGAGGTCCTTATAGCTCCTACAATGAGCAGTTCTTC.

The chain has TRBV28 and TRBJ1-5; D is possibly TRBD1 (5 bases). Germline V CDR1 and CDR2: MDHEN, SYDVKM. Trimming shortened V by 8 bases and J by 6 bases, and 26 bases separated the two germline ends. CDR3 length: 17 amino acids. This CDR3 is CASPPGGRQISSQPQHF. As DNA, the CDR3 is TGTGCCAGCCCCCCCGGGGGACGGCAGATAAGCTCTCAGCCCCAGCATTTT. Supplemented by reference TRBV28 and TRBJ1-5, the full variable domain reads DVKVTQSSRYLVKRTGEKVFLECVQDMDHENMFWYRQDPGLGLRLIYFSYDVKMKEKGDIPEGYSVSREKKERFSLILESASTNQTSMYLCASPPGGRQISSQPQHFGDGTRLSIL.

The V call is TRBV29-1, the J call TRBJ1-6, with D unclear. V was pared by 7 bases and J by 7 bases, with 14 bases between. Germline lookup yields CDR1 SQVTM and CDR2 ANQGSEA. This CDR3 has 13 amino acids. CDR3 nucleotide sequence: TGCAGCGCGTCCCGGGAAGAAAATTCACCCCTCCACTTT. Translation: CSASREENSPLHF. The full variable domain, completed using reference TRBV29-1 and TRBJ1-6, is SAVISQKPSRDICQRGTSLTIQCQVDSQVTMMFWYRQQPGQSLTLIATANQGSEATYESGFVIDKFPISRPNLTFSTLTVSNMSPEDSSIYLCSASREENSPLHFGNGTRLTVT.

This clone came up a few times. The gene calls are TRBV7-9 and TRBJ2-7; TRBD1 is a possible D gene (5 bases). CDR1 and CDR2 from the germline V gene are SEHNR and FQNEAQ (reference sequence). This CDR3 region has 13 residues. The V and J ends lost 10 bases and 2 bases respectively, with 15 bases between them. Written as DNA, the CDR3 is TGTGCCACCCGACAACAGGAAACCTACGAGCAGTACTTC. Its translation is CATRQQETYEQYF.

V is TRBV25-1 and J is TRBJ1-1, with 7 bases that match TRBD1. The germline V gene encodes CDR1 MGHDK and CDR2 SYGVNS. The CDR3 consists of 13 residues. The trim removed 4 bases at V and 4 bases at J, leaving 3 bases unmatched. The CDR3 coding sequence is TGTGCCAGCAGTGTCGGACAGGCCACTGAAGCTTTCTTT. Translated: CASSVGQATEAFF.

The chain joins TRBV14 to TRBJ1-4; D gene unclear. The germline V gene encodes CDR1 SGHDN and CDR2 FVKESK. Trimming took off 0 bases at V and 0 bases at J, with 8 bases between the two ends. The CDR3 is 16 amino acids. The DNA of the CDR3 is TGTGCCAGCAGCCAAGAGGCGGTCGCAACTAATGAAAAACTGTTTTTT. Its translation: CASSQEAVATNEKLFF. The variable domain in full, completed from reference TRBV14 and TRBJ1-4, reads EAGVTQFPSHSVIEKGQTVTLRCDPISGHDNLYWYRRVMGKEIKFLLHFVKESKQDESGMPNNRFLAERTGGTYSTLKVQPAELEDSGVYFCASSQEAVATNEKLFFGSGTQLSVL.

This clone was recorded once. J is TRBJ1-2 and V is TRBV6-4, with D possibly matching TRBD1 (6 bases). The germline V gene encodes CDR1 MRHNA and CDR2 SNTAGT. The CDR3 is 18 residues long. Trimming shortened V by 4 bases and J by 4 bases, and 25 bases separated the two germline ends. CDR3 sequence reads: CASSVKAQLGQGIYGYTF. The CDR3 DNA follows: TGTGCCAGCAGTGTCAAAGCCCAGCTTGGGCAGGGGATCTATGGCTACACCTTC.

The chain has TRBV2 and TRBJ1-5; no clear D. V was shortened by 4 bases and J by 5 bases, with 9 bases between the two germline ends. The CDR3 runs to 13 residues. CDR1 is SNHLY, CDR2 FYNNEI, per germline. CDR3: CASSVRTDQPQHF. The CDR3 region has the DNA TGTGCCAGCAGTGTTCGAACAGATCAGCCCCAGCATTTT.

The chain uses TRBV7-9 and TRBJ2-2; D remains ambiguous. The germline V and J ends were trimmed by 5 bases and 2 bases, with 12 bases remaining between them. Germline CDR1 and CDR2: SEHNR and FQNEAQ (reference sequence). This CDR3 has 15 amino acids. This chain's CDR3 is CASSLATLNTGELFF. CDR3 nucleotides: TGTGCCAGCAGCCTCGCGACACTTAACACCGGGGAGCTGTTTTTT.

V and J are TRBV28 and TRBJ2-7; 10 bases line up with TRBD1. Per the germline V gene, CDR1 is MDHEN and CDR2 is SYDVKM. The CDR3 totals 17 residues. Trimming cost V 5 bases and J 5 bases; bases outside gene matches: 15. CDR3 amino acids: CASSLPPGTGERNEQYF. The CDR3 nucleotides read TGTGCCAGCAGTCTGCCGCCCGGGACAGGGGAACGGAACGAGCAGTACTTC.